This TCR beta chain was obtained from a study of T cell responses to AZD1222 COVID-19 vaccine. Study-wide results and limits: Only a handful of AZD1222 recipients, six or seven in all, had baseline seropositivity.

Some clones are missing from TCRdb's copy, which holds only in-frame ones; the method was immunoSEQ multiplex PCR. The sample shows 65,000 to 75,000 clones, less than 85% of them seen only once. Trimming removed 1 base at V and 5 bases at J, with 12 bases between. The CDR3 extends over 15 amino acids. CDR1 is SGHTA and CDR2 is FQGNSA in the germline V gene. As concerns this clone: Its cognate antigen is unknown.

The TCR originated in an adult who received the AZD1222 COVID-19 vaccine. The material was peripheral blood, obtained 28 days after the second AZD1222 dose. V gene TRBV7-2 combines with J gene TRBJ1-5, with a tentative D call TRBD1 (6 bases). The chain's CDR3 is CASSLVLAGDQPQHF. The CDR3 DNA reads as TGTGCCAGCAGCTTAGTGTTGGCAGGGGATCAGCCCCAGCATTTT. Combining the CDR3 with reference TRBV7-2 and TRBJ1-5 gives the whole variable domain GAGVSQSPSNKVTEKGKDVELRCDPISGHTALYWYRQSLGQGLEFLIYFQGNSAPDKSGLPSDRFSAERTGGSVSTLTIQRTQQEDSAVYLCASSLVLAGDQPQHFGDGTRLSIL.